Each of the 9 T cell receptor beta chains below was sequenced from the same sample in a study of blood T cell repertoires in COVID-19. Data came from immunoSEQ multiplex PCR; TCRdb stores just in-frame clones and leaves some out. The sample shows roughly 100,000 clones, 90% to 95% of them seen only once. Sequencing input: peripheral blood. The receptors here all came from a human donor with active COVID-19. The donor label of this sample is uncertain.

The chain uses TRBV19 and TRBJ1-5, with D possibly being TRBD1 (5 bases). The length of the CDR3 is 14 residues. Germline V CDR1 and CDR2: LNHDA, SQIVND (reference sequence). Between the trimmed V and J ends, which lost 3 bases and 5 bases, there was a span of 11 bases. The CDR3 spells CASSISREYQPQHF. The CDR3 DNA reads TGTGCCAGTAGTATTTCCAGGGAATATCAGCCCCAGCATTTT.

The genes are TRBV9 and TRBJ2-3; 9 bases are a match to TRBD2. Losses at the gene ends were 0 bases for V and 7 bases for J; bases not matched to a gene: 6. Germline CDR1 and CDR2: SGDLS and YYNGEE. The CDR3 runs to 15 residues. CDR3 nucleotides: TGTGCCAGCAGCGTAGCGCCTAGCGGGGATCATACGCAGTATTTT. This sequence encodes CASSVAPSGDHTQYF.

The J gene is TRBJ2-7, the V gene TRBV7-9; 12 bases agree with TRBD1. V lost 5 bases to trimming and J lost 5 bases; unmatched junction nucleotides: 7. This CDR3 is 15 amino acids long. Looked up from germline, CDR1 is SEHNR and CDR2 is FQNEAQ (reference sequence). For the CDR3, the DNA is TGTGCCAGCAGCCTAAGGGACAGGGGGCAAAACGAGCAGTACTTC. The encoded protein is CASSLRDRGQNEQYF.

This rearrangement joins TRBV5-8 to TRBJ1-5; perhaps TRBD1 as D (6 bases). CDR1 and CDR2 (germline): SGHTS, YDEGEE. This CDR3 comprises 14 residues. Trimming shortened V by 5 bases and J by 6 bases, and 15 bases separated the two germline ends. The CDR3 DNA is TGTGCCAGCAGTCCCGGACAGCGGAGTCAGCCCCAGCATTTT. It specifies CASSPGQRSQPQHF. Full variable domain (remainder filled in from reference TRBV5-8 and TRBJ1-5): EAGVTQSPTHLIKTRGQQATLRCSPISGHTSVYWYQQALGLGLQFLLWYDEGEERNRGNFPPRFSGRQFPNYSSELNVNALELEDSALYLCASSPGQRSQPQHFGDGTRLSIL.

Regarding this clone: The junction shows a germline mismatch at one end, possibly a read error. The genes are TRBV2 and TRBJ2-1, with 15 nucleotides matching TRBD2. The CDR3 covers 14 residues. Per germline, CDR1 SNHLY and CDR2 FYNNEI. CDR3 protein: CASGEPGLAGGTIF. The CDR3 nucleotides are TGTGCCAGCGGTGAACCGGGACTAGCGGGGGGAACGATCTTC.

This chain links TRBV7-8 with TRBJ1-6; possibly TRBD1 for D (5 bases). Germline V gene lookup returns CDR1 SGHVS and CDR2 FQNEAQ. This CDR3 is 15 amino acids long. The ends were cut back, 1 base at V and 8 bases at J, with 12 bases in the middle. The CDR3 nucleotides read TGTGCCAGCAGCTTAGACAGGCTCAGGGATTCACCCCTCCACTTT. It yields the protein CASSLDRLRDSPLHF.

The chain combines TRBV7-9 with TRBJ2-2; the D gene is possibly TRBD1 (6 bases). The length of the CDR3 is 15 residues. In germline, CDR1 is SEHNR, CDR2 FQNEAQ (reference sequence). Trimming took off 6 bases at V and 7 bases at J, with 18 bases between the two ends. CDR3 residues: CASSSADRHSGELFF. In DNA form, the CDR3 reads TGTGCCAGCAGTTCCGCTGACAGGCATAGCGGGGAGCTGTTTTTT.

The chain combines TRBV7-9 with TRBJ2-7, with 9 nucleotides matching TRBD1. Unmatched junction bases numbered 12, after V lost 4 bases and J lost 5 bases. The germline gives CDR1 SEHNR, CDR2 FQNEAQ (reference sequence). The CDR3 has 16 amino acids. The CDR3 sequence is CASSSRGDRAIHEQYF. The CDR3 DNA follows: TGTGCCAGCAGCTCTAGGGGGGACAGGGCCATCCACGAGCAGTACTTC.

The chain carries TRBV18 and TRBJ1-6; 8 nucleotides line up with TRBD1. This CDR3 region has 14 residues. The germline V gene has CDR1 KGHSH and CDR2 LQKENI. Trimming took 6 bases from V and 8 from J; bases not matched to a gene: 6. CDR3 nucleotide sequence: TGTGCCAGCTCTCTCGGACAGGGTTATTCACCCCTCCACTTT. Amino acid sequence: CASSLGQGYSPLHF.